A single sample gave rise to the 17 T cell receptor beta chains below, sequenced in a study of T and B cells in COVID-19 patients. Multiplex PCR with BIOMED2 TRB-A/B primer pools amplified TRB rearrangements. MiXCR, applied by TCRdb to the multiplex PCR reads, yields one record per CDR3 protein. The table lists approximately 26,000 distinct CDR3 sequences, over 25% of them singletons. Each TRB amplification used about 250-550 ng of genomic DNA from blood. The sequencing sample was made of blood. The receptors shown here come from a human donor who had recovered from COVID-19.

Within the sample, this clonotype is medium-sized. The gene calls are TRBV19 and TRBJ2-5; TRBD1 agrees at 7 bases. The J segment lost 2 bases and the V segment lost 9 bases, leaving 9 bases of the junction unmatched. Germline V CDR1 and CDR2: LNHDA, SQIVND (reference sequence). The CDR3 sequence is 14 residues long. This CDR3 is CASNEGAVQETQYF. CDR3 bases: TGTGCCAGCAACGAGGGGGCGGTACAAGAGACCCAGTACTTC.

The CDR3 bases are TGTGCCAGCAGCTTCGATCCGGGACAGCCTATCTATGGCTACACCTTC. Translation: CASSFDPGQPIYGYTF. V is TRBV7-2 and J is TRBJ1-2; 7 nucleotides match TRBD1. The CDR3 extends over 16 amino acids. Germline trimming cut 3 bases from V and 4 bases from J; bases unmatched to any gene: 11. The germline V gene has CDR1 SGHTA and CDR2 FQGNSA.

This chain joins TRBV12-3 or TRBV12-4 and TRBJ2-1; 11 bases are shared with TRBD2. The CDR3 extends over 15 amino acids. Losses at the gene ends were 3 bases for V and 4 bases for J; bases not matched to a gene: 2. As DNA, the CDR3 is TGTGCCAGCAGTTTTCTAGCGGGGGGATACAATGAGCAGTTCTTC. Its translation is CASSFLAGGYNEQFF.

This chain connects TRBV27 to TRBJ1-2, with a weak D call TRBD1 (6 bases). CDR1 MNHEY and CDR2 SMNVEV come from the germline V gene (reference sequence). V was cut by 1 base and J by 10 bases, with 16 bases left in between. CDR3 length: 14 amino acids. The CDR3 bases are TGTGCCAGCAGTTTATATGGGGGGCTGGGGGACTACACCTTC. Protein: CASSLYGGLGDYTF.

This clonotype has a count of ten or more. V usage is TRBV19 and J usage is TRBJ1-2, with D uncertain. CDR1 and CDR2 (germline): LNHDA, SQIVND (reference sequence). The CDR3 runs to 13 residues. V lost 6 bases and J 7 bases, leaving 15 bases between the germline ends. CDR3 bases: TGTGCCAGTAGCGTTTCGACGGCAACTGGCTACACCTTC. It yields the protein CASSVSTATGYTF.

This sequence joins TRBV5-6 and TRBJ2-3, with 7 bases that match TRBD2. Trimming removed 0 bases from V and 2 bases from J; junction bases left unmatched: 3. The germline gives CDR1 SGHDT, CDR2 YYEEEE. This CDR3 is built from 15 residues. The CDR3 region has the DNA TGTGCCAGCAGCTTGGGTCGGGGGGTCACAGATACGCAGTATTTT. As protein: CASSLGRGVTDTQYF.

The table lists this clonotype with a few counts. The chain links TRBV5-6 to TRBJ1-2; 11 nucleotides match TRBD1. The germline V gene encodes CDR1 SGHDT and CDR2 YYEEEE. The CDR3 extends over 15 amino acids. Trimming cost V 0 bases and J 4 bases; bases outside gene matches: 2. The CDR3 spells CASSLGTGGSYGYTF. For the CDR3, the DNA is TGTGCCAGCAGCTTGGGGACAGGGGGCAGCTATGGCTACACCTTC.

This clonotype was counted many times. This chain's CDR3 is CASSAAGLSYEQYF. CDR3 nucleotides: TGTGCCAGCAGCGCGGCGGGCCTGTCCTACGAGCAGTACTTC. The chain has TRBV5-6 and TRBJ2-7, with a possible D match to TRBD2 (5 bases). This CDR3 comprises 14 residues. The V end lost 4 bases, the J end lost 1 base, and 12 bases lay between the germline ends. Germline V CDR1 and CDR2: SGHDT, YYEEEE.

This sequence joins TRBV7-2 and TRBJ2-5, with 7 positions matching TRBD2. CDR1 is SGHTA and CDR2 is FQGNSA in the germline V gene. The CDR3 is 15 amino acids. The junction had 8 bases not matched to a gene; V was cut back by 7 bases and J by 0 bases. CDR3 sequence: CASNLGGWYQETQYF. The DNA for the CDR3 is TGTGCCAGCAACTTGGGGGGGTGGTACCAAGAGACCCAGTACTTC.

This chain links TRBV12-5 with TRBJ1-2; possibly TRBD1 for D (6 bases). Germline values: CDR1 LGHNT, CDR2 FRNRAP. The CDR3 consists of 13 residues. Trimming took off 3 bases at V and 7 bases at J, with 12 bases between the two ends. CDR3 protein: CASGFPGDGGYTF. The CDR3 DNA reads as TGTGCTAGTGGTTTTCCAGGGGATGGTGGCTACACCTTC. The full variable domain, its missing parts supplied by reference TRBV12-5 and TRBJ1-2, is DARVTQTPRHKVTEMGQEVTMRCQPILGHNTVFWYRQTMMQGLELLAYFRNRAPLDDSGMPKDRFSAEMPDATLATLKIQPSEPRDSAVYFCASGFPGDGGYTFGSGTRLTVV.

This chain links TRBV20-1 with TRBJ1-5; D not certain. The germline V gene has CDR1 DFQATT and CDR2 SNEGSKA (reference sequence). V lost 7 bases, J lost 0 bases, and 10 bases lay in between. CDR3 length: 13 amino acids. CDR3: CSGLRYSNQPQHF. DNA for the CDR3: TGCAGTGGCCTACGATATAGCAATCAGCCCCAGCATTTT.

This clonotype has a handful of counts. The chain uses TRBV6-5 and TRBJ2-7; D not resolved. The germline V gene has CDR1 MNHEY and CDR2 SVGAGI. The germline V and J ends were trimmed by 2 bases and 2 bases, with 4 bases remaining between them. The CDR3 covers 12 residues. CDR3 coding DNA: TGTGCCAGCAGTTACATGGCCTACGAGCAGTACTTC. The encoded protein is CASSYMAYEQYF.

The chain joins TRBV28 to TRBJ2-2; unclear D gene. Germline V gives CDR1 MDHEN, CDR2 SYDVKM. This CDR3 comprises 14 residues. Trimming took 3 bases from V and 1 from J, leaving 6 bases between them. The CDR3 bases are TGTGCCAGCAGTTTCCCGGGGAACACCGGGGAGCTGTTTTTT. Translated: CASSFPGNTGELFF. Using reference TRBV28 and TRBJ2-2 for the parts outside the CDR3, the full variable domain is DVKVTQSSRYLVKRTGEKVFLECVQDMDHENMFWYRQDPGLGLRLIYFSYDVKMKEKGDIPEGYSVSREKKERFSLILESASTNQTSMYLCASSFPGNTGELFFGEGSRLTVL.

The chain couples TRBV18 to TRBJ2-7; possibly TRBD2 for D (6 bases). This CDR3 contains 12 residues. In germline, CDR1 is KGHSH, CDR2 LQKENI. Deletions cut 0 bases from V and 9 bases from J, with 9 bases between. The CDR3 DNA follows: TGTGCCAGCTCACCACCCCCCGGGGGGCAGTACTTC. This gives the protein CASSPPPGGQYF.

This chain links TRBV6-2 or TRBV6-3 with TRBJ2-5; 8 bases are a match to TRBD2. CDR1 is MNHEY, CDR2 SVGEGT, per germline. The CDR3 consists of 19 residues. Trimming cost V 0 bases and J 2 bases; bases outside gene matches: 14. The CDR3 nucleotides are TGTGCCAGCAGTTACTCGTTTTTGAGCGGGAGCTTTGGGCAAGAGACCCAGTACTTC. Translated, it gives CASSYSFLSGSFGQETQYF.

This clonotype was observed a handful of times. The chain links TRBV19 to TRBJ1-5, with 7 positions matching TRBD1. Germline V CDR1 and CDR2: LNHDA, SQIVND (reference sequence). V lost 5 bases and J lost 4; bases outside the gene matches: 5. CDR3 size: 14 residues. CDR3 sequence: CASSPYRGNQPQHF. CDR3 sequence (DNA): TGTGCCAGTAGTCCCTACAGGGGAAATCAGCCCCAGCATTTT. The full variable domain, completed using reference TRBV19 and TRBJ1-5, is DGGITQSPKYLFRKEGQNVTLSCEQNLNHDAMYWYRQDPGQGLRLIYYSQIVNDFQKGDIAEGYSVSREKKESFPLTVTSAQKNPTAFYLCASSPYRGNQPQHFGDGTRLSIL.

Turning to this clonotype: An end of the junction does not agree with germline; a read error may underlie this. The genes are TRBV20-1 and TRBJ2-1, with 13 nucleotides matching TRBD2. CDR3 size: 12 residues. Germline loops: CDR1 DFQATT, CDR2 SNEGSKA (reference sequence). In DNA, the CDR3 is TGCAGTGCTAGTTCTGAGGGACTAGCGGGATCCTTC. Its translation is CSASSEGLAGSF.